One sample yielded the 21 T cell receptor beta chains listed below, sequenced in a study of blood T cell repertoires in COVID-19. Here immunoSEQ multiplex PCR was the method, and the copy in TCRdb shows in-frame clones only, minus some. This sample yields under 75,000 clones, of which about 70% are seen a single time; over 20% belongs to the top ten. Material for sequencing was peripheral blood. The source of these receptors is a man between 60 and 70 years old with acute or convalescent COVID-19.

The chain recombines TRBV7-3 with TRBJ1-4; D possibly corresponds to TRBD1 (6 bases). This CDR3 is 14 amino acids long. Deletions cut 0 bases from V and 7 bases from J, with 9 bases between. Germline CDR1 is SGHTA and CDR2 is FQGTGA. CDR3 in amino acids: CASSLTGGSEKLFF. As DNA, the CDR3 is TGTGCCAGCAGCTTAACAGGGGGAAGTGAAAAACTGTTTTTT.

This clone appeared a single time. This chain joins TRBV11-1 and TRBJ2-1, with a possible D match to TRBD2 (7 bases). V dropped 4 bases and J dropped 5 bases, with 15 bases sitting between them. The CDR3 runs 15 residues. Germline V gives CDR1 SGHAT, CDR2 FQDESV (reference sequence). DNA for the CDR3: TGTGCCAGCAGCTCACGGCAGGGGAGGGACAATGAGCAGTTCTTC. Amino acids: CASSSRQGRDNEQFF.

The CDR3 spells CATSDLGTSGGIETQYF. The CDR3 coding sequence is TGTGCCACCAGTGATTTAGGGACTAGCGGGGGGATCGAGACCCAGTACTTC. The chain has TRBV24-1 and TRBJ2-5; TRBD2 matches 15 bases. V shed 1 base and J 5 bases; nucleotides not matched to a gene: 4. The germline V gene has CDR1 KGHDR and CDR2 SFDVKD. The length of the CDR3 is 17 residues.

V usage is TRBV5-1 and J usage is TRBJ1-3; a possible D gene is TRBD1 (6 bases). Trimming cost V 4 bases and J 2 bases, with 13 bases left between them. CDR1 is SGHRS, CDR2 YFSETQ, per germline. The CDR3 totals 15 residues. The CDR3 loop is CASSLTGTTGNTIYF. The CDR3 DNA follows: TGCGCCAGCAGCCTAACCGGGACAACTGGAAACACCATATATTTT.

V is TRBV30 and J is TRBJ2-5, with D possibly matching TRBD2 (5 bases). Trimming removed 0 bases from V and 7 bases from J, with 12 bases in between. Germline loops: CDR1 GTSNPN, CDR2 SVGIG (reference sequence). The CDR3 is 13 residues long. Here the CDR3 reads CAWSVGGSGTQYF. The CDR3 DNA sequence: TGTGCCTGGAGTGTTGGTGGGAGTGGGACCCAGTACTTC.

This chain links TRBV30 with TRBJ2-1, with TRBD2 matching 11 bases. Per the germline V gene, CDR1 is GTSNPN and CDR2 is SVGIG (reference sequence). Unmatched junction bases numbered 10, after V lost 4 bases and J lost 8 bases. The CDR3 consists of 15 residues. CDR3 coding DNA: TGTGCCTGGAAAGGGACTAGCGGAAGGAGGGATGAGCAGTTCTTC. This translates into CAWKGTSGRRDEQFF.

This clone was detected a few times. The chain couples TRBV5-1 to TRBJ2-1; no firm D call. The CDR3 is 14 residues long. V was shortened by 6 bases and J by 3 bases, with 13 bases between the two germline ends. Germline V gene data show CDR1 as SGHRS and CDR2 as YFSETQ. The CDR3 DNA follows: TGCGCCAGCACCAAATCCGGAGTCTACAATGAGCAGTTCTTC. This translates into CASTKSGVYNEQFF. The entire variable domain, with the rest obtained from reference TRBV5-1 and TRBJ2-1, is as follows: KAGVTQTPRYLIKTRGQQVTLSCSPISGHRSVSWYQQTPGQGLQFLFEYFSETQRNKGNFPGRFSGRQFSNSRSEMNVSTLELGDSALYLCASTKSGVYNEQFFGPGTRLTVL.

The V call is TRBV9, the J call TRBJ2-1; 10 positions agree with TRBD2. Germline assignment: CDR1 SGDLS and CDR2 YYNGEE. The V segment lost 2 bases and the J segment 7 bases; nucleotides outside the gene matches: 3. The length of the CDR3 is 14 residues. The CDR3 DNA is TGTGCCAGCAGCGTCGCTAGCGGGAGAAATGAGCAGTTCTTC. Translating gives CASSVASGRNEQFF.

V and J are TRBV4-1 and TRBJ2-4; D is perhaps TRBD1 (6 bases). The CDR3 consists of 13 residues. V was shortened by 4 bases and J by 8 bases, with 12 bases between the two germline ends. Looked up from germline, CDR1 is MGHRA and CDR2 is YSYEKL. In nucleotides, the CDR3 is TGCGCCAGCAGCCCCGGGACACGGGACATTCAGTACTTC. This encodes CASSPGTRDIQYF.

The chain employs TRBV6-5 and TRBJ1-2; D remains ambiguous. V was clipped by 5 bases and J by 4 bases, with 17 bases between them. The CDR3 contains 15 residues. Germline lookup yields CDR1 MNHEY and CDR2 SVGAGI. Here the CDR3 reads CASSRQEGSTYGYTF. The CDR3 nucleotides are TGTGCCAGCAGTCGCCAAGAGGGTTCAACCTATGGCTACACCTTC.

The genes are TRBV18 and TRBJ2-3, with 7 bases identical to TRBD2. J lost 1 base, V lost 2 bases, and 12 bases had no gene match. The CDR3 is 18 amino acids. CDR1 and CDR2 from the germline V gene are KGHSH and LQKENI. This chain's CDR3 is CASSPGLGVSSGTDTQYF. The CDR3, as DNA: TGTGCCAGCTCACCAGGACTAGGGGTATCCTCCGGCACAGATACGCAGTATTTT.

At least ten counts were recorded for this clone. The rearrangement uses TRBV21-1 and TRBJ1-1; the table's D call, TRBD1, was not checked against the DNA. TRBV21-1 is a listed pseudogene. CDR3 length: 16 amino acids. The CDR3 sequence is CASTNEGQGLNTEAFF. For the CDR3, the DNA is TGTGCCAGCACCAACGAAGGACAGGGGCTGAACACTGAAGCTTTCTTT.

The chain joins TRBV19 to TRBJ2-7; maybe TRBD1 (5 bases). The germline V gene has CDR1 LNHDA and CDR2 SQIVND (reference sequence). Deletions cut 1 base from V and 1 base from J, with 8 bases between. This CDR3 is built from 14 residues. CDR3 in DNA: TGTGCCAGTAGTATAGGTACAGGATCCTACGAGCAGTACTTC. Translation: CASSIGTGSYEQYF.

This rearrangement joins TRBV11-1 to TRBJ2-1; tentative D call: TRBD2 (5 bases). Between the trimmed V and J ends, which lost 4 bases and 9 bases, there was a span of 13 bases. The germline V gene encodes CDR1 SGHAT and CDR2 FQDESV (reference sequence). The CDR3 loop spans 13 amino acids. Here the CDR3 reads CASSSGLPGEQFF. The CDR3 nucleotides are TGTGCCAGCAGCTCCGGACTGCCGGGTGAGCAGTTCTTC.

V and J are TRBV25-1 and TRBJ2-3; D perhaps matches TRBD1 (5 bases). The CDR3 runs to 14 residues. Per the germline V gene, CDR1 is MGHDK and CDR2 is SYGVNS. V was trimmed by 4 bases and J by 0 bases, leaving 8 bases between them. CDR3 DNA: TGTGCCAGCAGTGCAGGGCGGAGCACAGATACGCAGTATTTT. Its protein product is CASSAGRSTDTQYF.

The V and J genes are TRBV3-1 (or the pseudogene TRBV3-2) and TRBJ1-5, with D uncertain. V dropped 0 bases and J dropped 1 base, with 7 bases sitting between them. CDR1 LGHDT and CDR2 YNNKEL come from the germline V gene (reference sequence). The CDR3 totals 15 residues. In nucleotides, the CDR3 is TGTGCCAGCAGCCAAGATAGCGACAGCAATCAGCCCCAGCATTTT. Amino acid sequence: CASSQDSDSNQPQHF.

V usage is TRBV29-1 and J usage is TRBJ2-1, with no clear D. Trimming took off 5 bases at V and 3 bases at J, with 8 bases between the two ends. From germline, CDR1 is SQVTM and CDR2 ANQGSEA. The CDR3 sequence is 12 residues long. The CDR3 reads CSVQKNYNEQFF. In DNA, the CDR3 is TGCAGCGTTCAAAAAAACTACAATGAGCAGTTCTTC.

The chain carries TRBV14 and TRBJ2-3; unclear D gene. This CDR3 comprises 13 residues. Germline CDR1 reads SGHDN; CDR2 reads FVKESK. V gave up 0 bases and J gave up 5 bases, with 6 bases separating them. DNA for the CDR3: TGTGCCAGCAGCCAAGATTTGAGAGATACGCAGTATTTT. It specifies CASSQDLRDTQYF.

V gene TRBV10-3 combines with J gene TRBJ2-1; tentatively, D is TRBD2 (5 bases). V lost 3 bases, J lost 4 bases, and 16 bases lay in between. Germline V gene lookup returns CDR1 ENHRY and CDR2 SYGVKD. This CDR3 spans 16 amino acids. The CDR3 region is CAISDGLARVYNEQFF. The CDR3 nucleotides are TGTGCCATCAGTGATGGTCTAGCAAGGGTTTACAATGAGCAGTTCTTC.

The V and J genes are TRBV27 and TRBJ2-7; D is possibly TRBD1 (6 bases). Trimming left V 5 bases short and J 5 bases short, with 16 bases between. The CDR3 is 14 amino acids. The germline CDR1 and CDR2 sequences are MNHEY and SMNVEV (reference sequence). CDR3 nucleotides: TGTGCCAGCAGTAATCCGGGACAAAGGGACGAGCAGTACTTC. Protein sequence: CASSNPGQRDEQYF.

The J gene is TRBJ2-3, the V gene TRBV7-7, with TRBD2 matching over 13 bases. From germline, CDR1 is SSHAT and CDR2 FNYEAQ (reference sequence). Germline trimming cut 5 bases from V and 3 bases from J; bases unmatched to any gene: 5. CDR3 length equals 16 residues. The CDR3 region is CASSPGTSGNTDTQYF. CDR3 coding DNA: TGTGCCAGCAGCCCTGGGACTAGCGGGAATACAGATACGCAGTATTTT.